This T cell receptor beta chain was retrieved from a study of T-cell reconstitution after alpha-beta-depleted transplantation in children. Regarding the study as a whole: The origin of alpha-beta T cells about two months after transplant was reportedly several hundred expanded graft clones. Among T cells one year after transplant, newly produced cells accounted for most counts and diversity. There were some patients whose high TCRbeta diversity at day 60 came from surviving recipient T cells and thymic progenitors.

Germline values: CDR1 SGHAT, CDR2 FQDESV (reference sequence). The ends were cut back, 3 bases at V and 2 bases at J, with 10 bases in the middle. The CDR3 length is 14 residues. This clonotype showed up many times. Its target is unknown. The authors prepared the TCRbeta library with unique molecular identifiers. TCRdb ran MiXCR on the PCR reads and lists one entry per CDR3 protein. Among some 180,000 distinct CDR3 sequences listed, about 7% were seen once. The receptor was isolated from a boy aged 2 to 9 with acute lymphoblastic leukemia, due to receive a stem cell transplant. This sample comprised PBMCs, obtained before TCRalphabeta/CD19-depleted stem cell transplant. The gene calls are TRBV11-1 and TRBJ2-5; D is uncertain. As DNA, the CDR3 is TGTGCCAGCAGCTTTGGTCTGAGTCAAGAGACCCAGTACTTC. Its translation: CASSFGLSQETQYF.